Below, 2 T cell receptor beta chains from the same sample are listed, as sequenced in a study of CD8+CD57+ T cells in acquired aplastic anemia. The template used for profiling TCR beta VDJ and CDR3 was genomic DNA. TCRdb itself ran the reads through MiXCR, one entry per CDR3 protein. The sample records 33,000 or so distinct CDR3 sequences, more than 75% being singletons. Sequenced material: sorted CD4+, CD8+, or CD8+CD57+ T cells (not recorded which) from PBMCs. These receptors originate from a human donor in good health, serving as a control.

The chain is built from TRBV20-1 and TRBJ1-1; 7 bases map to TRBD1. This CDR3 has 12 residues. V was pared by 5 bases and J by 3 bases, with 3 bases of the junction left unmatched. The V gene's germline CDR1 is DFQATT and CDR2 SNEGSKA (reference sequence). CDR3 amino acids: CSAPTGYTEAFF. The CDR3 coding sequence is TGCAGTGCTCCGACAGGGTACACTGAAGCTTTCTTT.

The chain recombines TRBV2 with TRBJ1-2; D gene uncertain. Germline V gene sequence: CDR1 SNHLY, CDR2 FYNNEI. V lost 8 bases and J lost 3, with 13 bases in between. The CDR3 runs 13 residues. CDR3 in amino acids: CASESLDYYGYTF. The CDR3, as DNA: TGTGCCAGCGAAAGTCTCGACTACTATGGCTACACCTTC.